Described below is a single TCR beta chain sequence and its context. MiXCR was run by TCRdb on the 5' RACE reads, yielding one entry per CDR3 protein. In the table there are over 500,000 distinct CDR3 sequences, approximately 15% of which are singletons. This sample was taken from a study of T-cell memory formation after mild COVID-19. The sample taken for sequencing was PBMCs or a T cell subset sorted from them (not recorded which). The sequence was collected from an adult woman who had mild COVID-19 (a few samples of this study predate the infection). Cell type and time point are not known.

The CDR3 here is CASSLVLGSDSAAYEQYF. Written as DNA, the CDR3 is TGTGCCAGCAGCCTCGTTTTAGGGTCGGATTCGGCCGCCTACGAGCAGTACTTC. The gene calls are TRBV7-2 and TRBJ2-7, with unresolved D. The CDR3 sequence is 18 residues long. V shed 5 bases and J shed 2 bases, with 25 bases lying between them. Germline loops: CDR1 SGHTA, CDR2 FQGNSA.